Presented here are 12 T cell receptor beta chains from one specimen sequenced in a study of early T cells in non-severe SARS-CoV-2 infection. TCRdb re-called the 5' RACE reads through MiXCR, storing one row per CDR3 protein. Of about 59,000 distinct CDR3 sequences listed, roughly an eighth are singletons. The sequenced sample was whole blood, obtained at baseline. All receptors derive from an adult who was a healthcare worker with PCR-confirmed SARS-CoV-2 infection or an uninfected control (not recorded which).

The table lists this clonotype with a few counts. This chain links TRBV12-3 or TRBV12-4 with TRBJ2-2, with 7 bases that match TRBD2. The CDR3 contains 15 residues. J gave up 0 bases and V 6 bases, and 4 bases lay outside the gene matches. In DNA, the CDR3 is TGTGCCAGCAGCCGCGCGGGGGCGAACACCGGGGAGCTGTTTTTT. Translating gives CASSRAGANTGELFF.

The gene calls are TRBV5-4 and TRBJ1-2; 7 bases are shared with TRBD1. V lost 4 bases to trimming and J lost 2 bases; unmatched junction nucleotides: 5. The CDR3 contains 14 residues. Germline-derived CDR1 and CDR2 are SGHNT and YYREEE (reference sequence). The CDR3 spells CASSAPTGNYGYTF. As DNA, the CDR3 is TGTGCCAGCAGCGCCCCGACAGGGAACTATGGCTACACCTTC.

This clonotype occurred a few times. The gene calls are TRBV5-4 and TRBJ1-1, with a weak D call TRBD1 (6 bases). In germline, CDR1 is SGHNT, CDR2 YYREEE (reference sequence). V lost 2 bases, J lost 5 bases, and 16 bases lay in between. The CDR3 extends over 15 amino acids. The CDR3 here is CASSLQGMMGTEAFF. CDR3 nucleotide sequence: TGTGCCAGCAGCTTACAGGGAATGATGGGGACTGAAGCTTTCTTT. Full variable domain (remainder filled in from reference TRBV5-4 and TRBJ1-1): ETGVTQSPTHLIKTRGQQVTLRCSSQSGHNTVSWYQQALGQGPQFIFQYYREEENGRGNFPPRFSGLQFPNYSSELNVNALELDDSALYLCASSLQGMMGTEAFFGQGTRLTVV.

This clonotype was seen a handful of times. The genes are TRBV13 and TRBJ1-1; tentative D call: TRBD1 (5 bases). The V end was cut by 5 bases, the J end by 1 base, with 11 bases between. CDR3 length equals 14 residues. The germline CDR1 and CDR2 sequences are PRHDT and FYEKMQ (reference sequence). This CDR3 reads CASSPSQGNTEAFF. Written as DNA, the CDR3 is TGTGCCAGCAGCCCCTCTCAGGGGAACACTGAAGCTTTCTTT.

V is TRBV6-5 and J is TRBJ1-6; 11 bases match TRBD1. Trimming removed 7 bases from V and 9 bases from J; junction bases left unmatched: 5. The CDR3 spans 14 residues. The germline V gene encodes CDR1 MNHEY and CDR2 SVGAGI. DNA of the CDR3: TGTGCCAGCAATGCCGGGACAGGGGGTTCACCCCTCCACTTT. Amino acid sequence: CASNAGTGGSPLHF.

This clonotype has more than one count but fewer than ten. J is TRBJ1-4 and V is TRBV9; D is perhaps TRBD1 (5 bases). The germline gives CDR1 SGDLS, CDR2 YYNGEE. The germline V and J ends were trimmed by 0 bases and 3 bases, with 6 bases remaining between them. The CDR3 runs 14 residues. CDR3: CASSVGGSNEKLFF. As DNA, the CDR3 is TGTGCCAGCAGCGTAGGGGGCTCTAATGAAAAACTGTTTTTT.

This chain links TRBV28 with TRBJ2-1; D gene ambiguous. CDR1 MDHEN and CDR2 SYDVKM come from the germline V gene. This CDR3 contains 13 residues. Between the trimmed V and J ends, which lost 8 bases and 0 bases, there was a span of 8 bases. The CDR3: CASGVISYNEQFF. The CDR3 nucleotides are TGTGCCAGCGGGGTTATCTCCTACAATGAGCAGTTCTTC.

This clonotype was seen a handful of times. The rearrangement joins TRBV12-3 or TRBV12-4 to TRBJ2-4; 11 positions match TRBD1. This CDR3 contains 18 residues. V was clipped by 5 bases and J by 0 bases; unmatched bases: 9. The CDR3 is CASSPEGQGVIAKNIQYF. In DNA form, the CDR3 reads TGTGCCAGCAGTCCCGAGGGACAGGGGGTCATAGCCAAAAACATTCAGTACTTC.

This clonotype was picked up a small number of times. This chain joins TRBV6-2 or TRBV6-3 and TRBJ2-7, with 9 bases that match TRBD1. Germline V CDR1 and CDR2: MNHEY, SVGEGT. There are 15 residues in the CDR3. The ends lost 6 bases at V and 3 bases at J; junction bases unmatched: 9. CDR3 in DNA: TGTGCCAGCAGCCGAATTGGGACAGGGTTCTACGAGCAGTACTTC. This sequence encodes CASSRIGTGFYEQYF.

The chain recombines TRBV29-1 with TRBJ1-2; D not certain. Germline lookup yields CDR1 SQVTM and CDR2 ANQGSEA. V lost 5 bases and J 7 bases, leaving 14 bases between the germline ends. The CDR3 is made up of 12 amino acids. The CDR3 spells CSVKSLEAGYTF. DNA for the CDR3: TGCAGCGTTAAAAGTCTGGAAGCTGGCTACACCTTC.

This clonotype was detected once. This chain links TRBV25-1 with TRBJ1-6; perhaps TRBD1 as D (5 bases). The CDR3 is 15 amino acids. V was trimmed by 6 bases and J by 7 bases, leaving 16 bases between them. Germline V gives CDR1 MGHDK, CDR2 SYGVNS. This chain's CDR3 is CASSPPGTGNSPLHF. Here the CDR3 DNA reads TGTGCCAGCAGCCCCCCAGGGACGGGCAATTCACCCCTCCACTTT. Drawing the rest from reference TRBV25-1 and TRBJ1-6, the complete variable domain is EADIYQTPRYLVIGTGKKITLECSQTMGHDKMYWYQQDPGMELHLIHYSYGVNSTEKGDLSSESTVSRIRTEHFPLTLESARPSHTSQYLCASSPPGTGNSPLHFGNGTRLTVT.

The rearrangement links TRBV7-2 to TRBJ2-3; D not certain. The CDR3 spans 14 residues. Germline values: CDR1 SGHTA, CDR2 FQGNSA. Trimming shortened V by 8 bases and J by 2 bases, and 14 bases separated the two germline ends. CDR3 region: CASSLQRHTDTQYF. CDR3 DNA: TGTGCCAGCTCCCTCCAGCGACACACAGATACGCAGTATTTT.